This passage covers 31 T cell receptor beta chains from one sample sequenced in a study of radiation and T cells in renal cell carcinoma. Assay used: immunoSEQ multiplex PCR; TCRdb lists only in-frame clones, some missing. The top ten clones hold 11% of a sample with roughly 160,000 clones, about nine tenths of them seen once. Documented time point: blood 4 weeks post-SBRT, at nephrectomy. Indicated treatment: 15 Gy SBRT to primary tumor, nephrectomy 4 weeks later. The sequenced sample was blood, obtained from a patient whose treatment included radiotherapy and nephrectomy. These receptors originate from a woman in her 50s with renal cell carcinoma.

The V and J genes are TRBV2 and TRBJ1-4; a possible D gene is TRBD1 (5 bases). V was shortened by 2 bases and J by 0 bases, with 10 bases between the two germline ends. CDR3 length: 16 amino acids. Germline lookup yields CDR1 SNHLY and CDR2 FYNNEI. The CDR3 DNA is TGTGCCAGCAGTGAATCGGTAGGGGCAACTAATGAAAAACTGTTTTTT. Translated: CASSESVGATNEKLFF. The entire variable domain, with the rest obtained from reference TRBV2 and TRBJ1-4, is as follows: EPEVTQTPSHQVTQMGQEVILRCVPISNHLYFYWYRQILGQKVEFLVSFYNNEISEKSEIFDDQFSVERPDGSNFTLKIRSTKLEDSAMYFCASSESVGATNEKLFFGSGTQLSVL.

This clone appeared a single time. This sequence joins TRBV29-1 and TRBJ2-7; D is perhaps TRBD1 (5 bases). Germline V gives CDR1 SQVTM, CDR2 ANQGSEA. V was cut by 4 bases and J by 7 bases, with 14 bases left in between. There are 12 residues in the CDR3. The CDR3 reads CSVAGPLGEQYF. In DNA form, the CDR3 reads TGCAGCGTTGCAGGGCCCCTCGGAGAGCAGTACTTC.

This clone has only one observation. The chain employs TRBV19 and TRBJ1-4; possible D gene TRBD1, 5 bases. Germline V CDR1 and CDR2: LNHDA, SQIVND (reference sequence). The V gene lost 8 bases and the J gene lost 5 bases, with 15 bases spanning the gap. This CDR3 comprises 14 residues. CDR3 residues: CASAHSGHNEKLFF. In DNA form, the CDR3 reads TGTGCCAGTGCCCATAGCGGACACAATGAAAAACTGTTTTTT.

Here the CDR3 DNA reads TGTGCCAGCAGCATCTCCTGGACAGTAAAACTGTTTTTT. Translating it yields CASSISWTVKLFF. The V gene is TRBV7-9, the J gene TRBJ1-4; possible D gene TRBD1, 6 bases. The CDR3 is 13 amino acids. The germline gives CDR1 SEHNR, CDR2 FQNEAQ (reference sequence). Between the trimmed V and J ends, which lost 5 bases and 10 bases, there was a span of 14 bases.

The chain uses TRBV9 and TRBJ2-1, with D possibly being TRBD2 (6 bases). V was trimmed by 3 bases and J by 6 bases, leaving 19 bases between them. CDR3 length: 16 amino acids. Germline V gene sequence: CDR1 SGDLS, CDR2 YYNGEE. The CDR3 reads CASSATLALGSNEQFF. The CDR3 coding sequence is TGTGCCAGCAGCGCCACTCTAGCGCTAGGCTCCAATGAGCAGTTCTTC.

The genes are TRBV7-9 and TRBJ2-1, with D possibly TRBD1 on 6 matching bases. Germline-derived CDR1 and CDR2 are SEHNR and FQNEAQ (reference sequence). The CDR3 consists of 14 residues. Trimming left V 7 bases short and J 7 bases short, with 17 bases between. The CDR3 nucleotides are TGTGCCAGCAACAGGGTTCTTGTGGGGAATGAGCAGTTCTTC. It specifies CASNRVLVGNEQFF.

Of note for this clone: The same CDR3 arises from other DNA sequences in this sample as well. The genes are TRBV15 and TRBJ1-5; the match to TRBD1 covers 7 bases. The CDR3 sequence is 17 residues long. V gave up 1 base and J gave up 0 bases; unmatched junction bases: 6. Germline lookup yields CDR1 LNHNV and CDR2 YYDKDF (reference sequence). The CDR3 here is CATSRVLGTASNQPQHF. As DNA, the CDR3 is TGTGCCACCAGCAGAGTTTTAGGGACAGCTAGCAATCAGCCCCAGCATTTT.

The V gene is TRBV6-5, the J gene TRBJ1-6; D not certain. Trimming took off 2 bases at V and 2 bases at J, with 7 bases between the two ends. Germline CDR1 is MNHEY and CDR2 is SVGAGI. CDR3 size: 15 residues. For the CDR3, the DNA is TGTGCCAGCAGTTACACACAGCCCTATAATTCACCCCTCCACTTT. Translated: CASSYTQPYNSPLHF.

As DNA, the CDR3 is TGTGCCAGCAGTGAAGGGGACAGGAGGGGCTACACCTTC. Protein product: CASSEGDRRGYTF. The chain is built from TRBV6-1 and TRBJ1-2; TRBD1 matches at 8 bases. CDR3 length: 13 residues. Germline V gives CDR1 MNHNS, CDR2 SASEGT. The J segment lost 8 bases and the V segment lost 1 base, leaving 3 bases of the junction unmatched.

The V and J genes are TRBV4-1 and TRBJ2-1, with D unresolved. The V end lost 0 bases, the J end lost 7 bases, and 13 bases lay between the germline ends. The CDR3 is 15 amino acids. Germline values: CDR1 MGHRA, CDR2 YSYEKL. In nucleotides, the CDR3 is TGCGCCAGCAGCCAAGACTTTACTACCTGGAATGAGCAGTTCTTC. Its translation: CASSQDFTTWNEQFF.

The chain has TRBV6-5 and TRBJ1-2; 8 bases agree with TRBD1. The germline V gene has CDR1 MNHEY and CDR2 SVGAGI. The CDR3 contains 14 residues. V was clipped by 5 bases and J by 5 bases; unmatched bases: 7. DNA for the CDR3: TGTGCCAGCAGTAATGGACAGGGTCGGTATGGCTACACCTTC. Translated, it gives CASSNGQGRYGYTF.

The rearrangement joins TRBV9 to TRBJ1-3; 7 bases are shared with TRBD1. Germline assignment: CDR1 SGDLS and CDR2 YYNGEE. The CDR3 sequence is 14 residues long. The ends lost 4 bases at V and 4 bases at J; junction bases unmatched: 5. The CDR3 DNA reads as TGTGCCAGCAGCCCCTGGGACAGAGGAAACACCATATATTTT. This encodes CASSPWDRGNTIYF.

In the case of this clone: This sample also contains other DNA sequences that code for the same CDR3. In DNA form, the CDR3 reads TGTGCCAGCAGCTTAGCGGGGGAAAGGTATGGCTACACCTTC. This encodes CASSLAGERYGYTF. This chain connects TRBV7-2 to TRBJ1-2, with D possibly TRBD1 on 5 matching bases. The CDR3 runs 14 residues. Between the trimmed V and J ends, which lost 0 bases and 5 bases, there was a span of 10 bases. Germline values: CDR1 SGHTA, CDR2 FQGNSA.

This clone was seen a handful of times. The chain has TRBV19 and TRBJ1-4; D unclear. V was cut by 7 bases and J by 8 bases, with 14 bases left in between. Germline CDR1 reads LNHDA; CDR2 reads SQIVND (reference sequence). The CDR3 is 13 residues long. The CDR3 DNA sequence: TGTGCCAGTAAAAGGGAAGGGCGGGAAAAACTGTTTTTT. Residues: CASKREGREKLFF.

The chain carries TRBV13 and TRBJ1-1; the D is unclear. Germline-derived CDR1 and CDR2 are PRHDT and FYEKMQ (reference sequence). The V and J ends lost 6 bases and 0 bases respectively, with 8 bases between them. The CDR3 runs 13 residues. The CDR3: CASRQQLNTEAFF. The CDR3 DNA reads TGTGCCAGCAGGCAACAGCTGAACACTGAAGCTTTCTTT.

In this sample, this clone turned up a few times. The chain has TRBV25-1 and TRBJ1-1; a weak D match, TRBD1 (5 bases). This CDR3 is 12 amino acids long. V lost 3 bases and J lost 4, with 6 bases in between. The V gene's germline CDR1 is MGHDK and CDR2 SYGVNS. The CDR3, as DNA: TGTGCCAGCAGTGACCAGGGCACTGAAGCTTTCTTT. This codes for CASSDQGTEAFF.

The chain links TRBV19 to TRBJ1-5, with D tentatively TRBD1 (5 bases). The CDR3 covers 15 residues. The V end lost 3 bases, the J end lost 4 bases, and 13 bases lay between the germline ends. Germline CDR1 reads LNHDA; CDR2 reads SQIVND (reference sequence). CDR3 nucleotides: TGTGCCAGTAGTATTGCCGGGACCCCAAATCAGCCCCAGCATTTT. It encodes CASSIAGTPNQPQHF.

The gene calls are TRBV4-3 and TRBJ1-4; D gene unclear. Germline lookup yields CDR1 LGHNA and CDR2 YSLEER. V was pared by 0 bases and J by 7 bases, with 12 bases between. There are 15 residues in the CDR3. CDR3 residues: CASSQEGLLFEKLFF. DNA of the CDR3: TGCGCCAGCAGCCAAGAAGGGTTATTGTTTGAAAAACTGTTTTTT.

The V and J genes are TRBV6-1 and TRBJ1-5; weak D call: TRBD1 (6 bases). CDR1 and CDR2 from the germline V gene are MNHNS and SASEGT. V dropped 0 bases and J dropped 4 bases, with 10 bases sitting between them. CDR3 size: 15 residues. This chain's CDR3 is CASSEAGGVNQPQHF. The DNA for the CDR3 is TGTGCCAGCAGTGAAGCAGGGGGAGTTAATCAGCCCCAGCATTTT.

The chain joins TRBV5-4 to TRBJ2-1; no firm D call. This CDR3 has 14 amino acids. The V and J ends lost 0 bases and 5 bases respectively, with 9 bases between them. Germline CDR1 reads SGHNT; CDR2 reads YYREEE (reference sequence). The CDR3 DNA follows: TGTGCCAGCAGCTTGGCCCTTCTAGACAATGAGCAGTTCTTC. It translates to CASSLALLDNEQFF.

This clone was found a few times. V is TRBV14 and J is TRBJ2-2, with a weak D call TRBD2 (5 bases). CDR1 SGHDN and CDR2 FVKESK come from the germline V gene. CDR3 length equals 14 residues. Trimming took 4 bases from V and 7 from J, leaving 13 bases between them. The CDR3 is CASSLTRGNGELFF. The CDR3 DNA sequence: TGTGCCAGCAGCCTAACTAGAGGAAACGGGGAGCTGTTTTTT. The whole variable domain, filled in from reference TRBV14 and TRBJ2-2, reads EAGVTQFPSHSVIEKGQTVTLRCDPISGHDNLYWYRRVMGKEIKFLLHFVKESKQDESGMPNNRFLAERTGGTYSTLKVQPAELEDSGVYFCASSLTRGNGELFFGEGSRLTVL.

The J gene is TRBJ1-2, the V gene TRBV29-1, with a weak D call TRBD1 (5 bases). Trimming removed 6 bases at V and 7 bases at J, with 15 bases between. Per germline, CDR1 SQVTM and CDR2 ANQGSEA. CDR3 length: 12 residues. DNA for the CDR3: TGCAGCGTACCCCGCGGGGGGGGTGGCTACACCTTC. Encoded protein: CSVPRGGGGYTF.

The rearrangement links TRBV1 to TRBJ2-7; the table names TRBD2, a call not compared with the DNA. TRBV1 represents a pseudogene. The length of the CDR3 is 13 residues. The CDR3, as DNA: TGCACCAGCAGCCAAGAAAGAGCGGGGGAGCAGTACTTC. As protein: CTSSQERAGEQYF.

The J gene is TRBJ2-7, the V gene TRBV14; tentative D call: TRBD2 (6 bases). Germline lookup yields CDR1 SGHDN and CDR2 FVKESK. The V end was cut by 1 base, the J end by 7 bases, with 14 bases between. This CDR3 has 14 amino acids. The DNA for the CDR3 is TGTGCCAGCAGCCAAGCGCGGGGCCCGGGGGAGCAGTACTTC. It specifies CASSQARGPGEQYF.

The J gene is TRBJ1-6, the V gene TRBV14; no reliable D call. The germline CDR1 and CDR2 sequences are SGHDN and FVKESK. V gave up 0 bases and J gave up 5 bases, with 8 bases separating them. This CDR3 has 15 amino acids. This CDR3 is CASSQETRNNSPLHF. The CDR3 DNA follows: TGTGCCAGCAGCCAAGAGACACGGAATAATTCACCCCTCCACTTT.

This sequence joins TRBV6-5 and TRBJ2-5; D assignment may be TRBD1 or TRBD2 (6 bases each). The CDR3 has 14 residues. The ends were cut back, 5 bases at V and 5 bases at J, with 15 bases in the middle. Per the germline V gene, CDR1 is MNHEY and CDR2 is SVGAGI. The CDR3 region has the DNA TGTGCCAGCAGTGGACTGGGGGGCGAGGAGACCCAGTACTTC. Its translation: CASSGLGGEETQYF.

The chain recombines TRBV11-2 with TRBJ2-7; D uncertain. V dropped 0 bases and J dropped 7 bases, with 10 bases sitting between them. The CDR3 covers 13 residues. CDR1 is SGHAT, CDR2 FQNNGV, per germline. CDR3: CASSLDSLGEQYF. The CDR3 coding sequence is TGTGCCAGCAGCTTAGACTCCCTTGGGGAGCAGTACTTC.

The V and J genes are TRBV7-2 and TRBJ1-2, with no clear D. This CDR3 has 15 amino acids. Germline assignment: CDR1 SGHTA and CDR2 FQGNSA. The V and J ends lost 5 bases and 1 base respectively, with 14 bases between them. The CDR3 is CASSRSLRDNYGYTF. The CDR3 DNA is TGTGCCAGCAGCCGGTCATTAAGAGATAACTATGGCTACACCTTC. The full variable domain, its missing parts supplied by reference TRBV7-2 and TRBJ1-2, is GAGVSQSPSNKVTEKGKDVELRCDPISGHTALYWYRQSLGQGLEFLIYFQGNSAPDKSGLPSDRFSAERTGGSVSTLTIQRTQQEDSAVYLCASSRSLRDNYGYTFGSGTRLTVV.

The rearrangement links TRBV5-6 to TRBJ1-2; D ambiguous. The V gene lost 4 bases and the J gene lost 0 bases, with 10 bases spanning the gap. CDR1 and CDR2 (germline): SGHDT, YYEEEE. This CDR3 has 14 amino acids. Here the CDR3 reads CASSPDGANYGYTF. DNA for the CDR3: TGTGCCAGCAGCCCTGACGGAGCTAACTATGGCTACACCTTC. The full variable domain, rest sourced from reference TRBV5-6 and TRBJ1-2, is DAGVTQSPTHLIKTRGQQVTLRCSPKSGHDTVSWYQQALGQGPQFIFQYYEEEERQRGNFPDRFSGHQFPNYSSELNVNALLLGDSALYLCASSPDGANYGYTFGSGTRLTVV.

This chain connects TRBV6-5 to TRBJ2-1; the D call may be TRBD1 or TRBD2 (5 bases each). CDR3 length: 13 residues. Deletions cut 5 bases from V and 4 bases from J, with 9 bases between. From germline, CDR1 is MNHEY and CDR2 SVGAGI. CDR3 nucleotide sequence: TGTGCCAGCAGTCAGGGACGGTACAATGAGCAGTTCTTC. Translation gives CASSQGRYNEQFF.

J is TRBJ1-2 and V is TRBV5-1, with a possible D match to TRBD1 (6 bases). The CDR3 has 14 residues. Trimming took 0 bases from V and 8 from J, leaving 14 bases between them. Germline V lookup: CDR1 SGHRS, CDR2 YFSETQ. CDR3 bases: TGCGCCAGCAGCTTGGGTCAATATGGGGGCGGCTACACCTTC. Residues: CASSLGQYGGGYTF.